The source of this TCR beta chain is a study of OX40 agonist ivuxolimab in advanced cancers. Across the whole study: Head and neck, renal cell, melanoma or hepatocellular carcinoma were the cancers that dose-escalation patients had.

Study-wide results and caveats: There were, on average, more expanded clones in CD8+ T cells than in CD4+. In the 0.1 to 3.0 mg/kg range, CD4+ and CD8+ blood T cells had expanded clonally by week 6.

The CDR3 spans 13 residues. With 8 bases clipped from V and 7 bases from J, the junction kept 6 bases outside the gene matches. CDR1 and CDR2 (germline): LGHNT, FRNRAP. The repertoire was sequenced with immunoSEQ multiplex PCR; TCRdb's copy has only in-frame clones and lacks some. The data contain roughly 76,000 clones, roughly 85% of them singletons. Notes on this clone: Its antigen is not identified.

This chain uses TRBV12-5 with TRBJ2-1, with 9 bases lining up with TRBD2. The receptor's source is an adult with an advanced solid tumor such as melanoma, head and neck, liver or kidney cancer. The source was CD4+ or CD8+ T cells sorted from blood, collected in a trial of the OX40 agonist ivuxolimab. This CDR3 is CASFSGSRNEQFF. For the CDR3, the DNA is TGTGCTAGTTTTAGCGGGAGTAGAAATGAGCAGTTCTTC.